Below, one T cell receptor beta chain is given with its context. Its target is unknown. This sample is drawn from a study of cytomegalovirus exposure and HLA in healthy donors. About the study: Ancestry clustering placed about 86% of about 400 genotyped donors in the Caucasian-associated cluster. Whole-study findings and limits: TCR sequences were mostly rare, though some public TCRs occurred in many donors. A few of the chains that were CMV-associated were confirmed in vitro to be specific for CMV antigens.

PCR amplification relied on 60 Vbeta primers (plus 13 Jbeta primers). TCRdb's table, derived via immunoSEQ multiplex PCR, lists solely in-frame clones and lacks some. The table lists approximately 180,000 clones, roughly 87% of them singletons. The CDR3 consists of 14 residues. The V end lost 3 bases, the J end lost 4 bases, and 11 bases lay between the germline ends. The germline V gene encodes CDR1 SGDLS and CDR2 YYNGEE. The chain is built from TRBV9 and TRBJ1-3; perhaps TRBD1 as D (6 bases). The sequenced sample was PBMCs. The clonotype comes from a girl less than two years old in good health and CMV-seronegative. The CDR3, as DNA: TGTGCCAGCAGCGAATCAGGGGTCGGAAACACCATATATTTT. The encoded protein is CASSESGVGNTIYF.